This T cell receptor beta chain was documented in a study of control samples from healthy donors and cancer patients. V lost 0 bases and J 4 bases, leaving 13 bases between the germline ends. CDR1 and CDR2 (germline): SGDLS, YYNGEE. The CDR3 is 15 amino acids. TCRdb's copy holds only in-frame clones and misses some; the assay was immunoSEQ multiplex PCR. In the table there are around 75,000 clones, over 75% of which are singletons. Sequencing was carried out using blood. The rearrangement joins TRBV9 to TRBJ1-2; TRBD1 is a possible D gene (5 bases). This clonotype originated in a middle-aged man in good health. CDR3 protein: CASSVAKGRSYGYTF. In DNA, the CDR3 is TGTGCCAGCAGCGTAGCAAAGGGGCGCAGCTATGGCTACACCTTC.